This TCR beta chain is drawn from a study of tumor-infiltrating lymphocytes in localized non-small cell lung cancer. The study, taken as a whole, reports: T-cell fraction did not differ between immunotypes IM1 and IM2. TCR sequencing covered a subset of patients with enough tissue.

Repertoires were generated with immunoSEQ multiplex PCR, while TCRdb's copy carries only in-frame clones and drops some. The profile shows 15,000 to 20,000 clones, 80% of them singletons. Worth noting for this clone: The antigen remains unidentified.

The origin of this receptor is a human donor with non-small cell lung cancer. Input material: uninvolved lung tissue not adjacent to the tumor.

The CDR3 DNA reads as TGTGCCAGCAGGTGGGGACAGTATAGCAATCAGCCCCAGCATTTT. Its translation is CASRWGQYSNQPQHF. V gene TRBV6-1 combines with J gene TRBJ1-5, with 7 positions matching TRBD1. V lost 6 bases and J lost 0; bases outside the gene matches: 5. Germline CDR1 and CDR2: MNHNS and SASEGT. The CDR3 totals 15 residues.